A single sample is the source of the 16 T cell receptor beta chains below, sequenced in a study of T cells in Graves' hyperthyroidism and ophthalmopathy. From RNA transcripts, TCR beta CDR3 regions were amplified. HTBI primers were the set used in a first-round RT-PCR of the TCR CDR3. TCRdb re-analysed the multiplex PCR reads in MiXCR, keeping a single row per CDR3 protein. This table holds fewer than 450,000 distinct CDR3 sequences, over 12% found once. Sequencing was carried out using blood. The origin of the receptors is a woman aged 60-75 years with Graves' ophthalmopathy.

This clonotype was detected ten times or more. The V gene is TRBV20-1, the J gene TRBJ2-3, with a possible D match to TRBD2 (6 bases). Germline loops: CDR1 DFQATT, CDR2 SNEGSKA (reference sequence). Trimming removed 4 bases from V and 2 bases from J, with 13 bases in between. The CDR3 contains 14 residues. Here the CDR3 DNA reads TGCAGTGCTATTGCGGGAATCGCCACAGATACGCAGTATTTT. It translates to CSAIAGIATDTQYF.

The table lists this clonotype with many counts. The chain carries TRBV3-1 and TRBJ2-3, with TRBD2 as a possible D gene (6 bases). CDR3 length: 15 residues. Germline V gene lookup returns CDR1 LGHDT and CDR2 YNNKEL (reference sequence). V was cut by 1 base and J by 2 bases, with 10 bases left in between. The CDR3 coding sequence is TGTGCCAGCAGCCAAGGACTAGGGGACACAGATACGCAGTATTTT. It is translated as CASSQGLGDTDTQYF.

This clonotype was seen many times. One end of the junction does not line up with germline, which may come from a read error. The chain links TRBV9 to TRBJ2-5; D might be TRBD2 (5 bases). The CDR3 loop spans 14 amino acids. The germline gives CDR1 SGDLS, CDR2 YYNGEE. The CDR3 bases are TGTGCCAGCAGCGCGGGGATATATCAAGGGACCCAGTACTTC. Amino acid sequence: CASSAGIYQGTQYF.

This clonotype was seen only a few times. Here the CDR3 reads CASSINRDQPQHF. In nucleotides, the CDR3 is TGTGCCAGTAGTATAAACAGAGATCAGCCCCAGCATTTT. V and J are TRBV19 and TRBJ1-5; no reliable D call. Looked up from germline, CDR1 is LNHDA and CDR2 is SQIVND (reference sequence). V dropped 2 bases and J dropped 5 bases, with 7 bases sitting between them. The CDR3 runs 13 residues. The full variable domain, rest sourced from reference TRBV19 and TRBJ1-5, is DGGITQSPKYLFRKEGQNVTLSCEQNLNHDAMYWYRQDPGQGLRLIYYSQIVNDFQKGDIAEGYSVSREKKESFPLTVTSAQKNPTAFYLCASSINRDQPQHFGDGTRLSIL.

J is TRBJ2-6 and V is TRBV28; no reliable D call. Between the trimmed V and J ends, which lost 3 bases and 0 bases, there was a span of 12 bases. CDR3 size: 17 residues. Germline values: CDR1 MDHEN, CDR2 SYDVKM. CDR3 sequence (DNA): TGTGCCAGCAGTTTGGGTCGCACCTACTCTGGGGCCAACGTCCTGACTTTC. It translates to CASSLGRTYSGANVLTF.

The gene calls are TRBV9 and TRBJ2-5; tentatively, D is TRBD2 (6 bases). Germline CDR1 SGDLS, CDR2 YYNGEE. The CDR3 has 15 residues. Deletions cut 0 bases from V and 7 bases from J, with 16 bases between. CDR3 amino acids: CASSVDGRAMGTQYF. The CDR3 DNA follows: TGTGCCAGCAGCGTAGACGGGAGAGCCATGGGGACCCAGTACTTC.

This clonotype was recorded at least ten times. The CDR3, as DNA: TGTGCCAGCAGCTTAGAAGGGGCTAGCTACAATGAGCAGTTCTTC. Protein: CASSLEGASYNEQFF. The genes are TRBV11-2 and TRBJ2-1, with D perhaps matching TRBD1 (5 bases). This CDR3 spans 15 amino acids. Germline CDR1 and CDR2: SGHAT and FQNNGV. Trimming removed 0 bases at V and 3 bases at J, with 9 bases between.

This clonotype turned up a few times. The chain is built from TRBV20-1 and TRBJ2-7, with D hard to call. Per germline, CDR1 DFQATT and CDR2 SNEGSKA (reference sequence). V was clipped by 3 bases and J by 2 bases, with 14 bases between them. The CDR3 length is 14 residues. The CDR3 coding sequence is TGCAGTGCTAGGGTAGACGGTTCGCCCTACGAGCAGTACTTC. This translates into CSARVDGSPYEQYF.

The table lists this clonotype with many counts. V is TRBV20-1 and J is TRBJ2-7; weak D call: TRBD1 (5 bases). Germline-derived CDR1 and CDR2 are DFQATT and SNEGSKA (reference sequence). Trimming cost V 2 bases and J 3 bases, with 17 bases left between them. The CDR3 spans 15 residues. CDR3 protein: CSARNPSPGYYEQYF. The DNA for the CDR3 is TGCAGTGCTAGAAACCCCTCCCCAGGGTACTACGAGCAGTACTTC.

The chain combines TRBV28 with TRBJ2-6, with unresolved D. This CDR3 spans 13 amino acids. Germline V gene sequence: CDR1 MDHEN, CDR2 SYDVKM. V lost 6 bases and J lost 1, with 4 bases in between. CDR3: CASRRSGANVLTF. The CDR3 nucleotides are TGTGCCAGCAGGAGATCTGGGGCCAACGTCCTGACTTTC.

This clonotype was seen only a few times. A read error may produce the germline difference seen at one junction end. This chain uses TRBV11-3 with TRBJ2-7; 9 nucleotides agree with TRBD1. Germline loops: CDR1 SGHNT, CDR2 YENEEA. The CDR3 is 18 residues long. The CDR3, as DNA: TGTGCCAGCAGCCCCCGGACGGGGACAGGGAAGGGGCTCTACGGGCAGTACTTC. Amino acid sequence: CASSPRTGTGKGLYGQYF.

This chain joins TRBV20-1 and TRBJ2-7; D gene uncertain. Trimming shortened V by 4 bases and J by 2 bases, and 9 bases separated the two germline ends. This CDR3 is built from 12 residues. In germline, CDR1 is DFQATT, CDR2 SNEGSKA (reference sequence). For the CDR3, the DNA is TGCAGTGCTAAACCGGCCCCCTACGAGCAGTACTTC. Amino acid sequence: CSAKPAPYEQYF.

This clonotype showed up many times. The chain has TRBV13 and TRBJ2-2; 7 bases are a match to TRBD1. This CDR3 is built from 14 residues. With 5 bases clipped from V and 4 bases from J, the junction kept 4 bases outside the gene matches. Per the germline V gene, CDR1 is PRHDT and CDR2 is FYEKMQ (reference sequence). This CDR3 reads CASSPGTATGELFF. CDR3 bases: TGTGCCAGCAGCCCCGGGACAGCCACCGGGGAGCTGTTTTTT.

The gene calls are TRBV7-2 and TRBJ2-4, with D hard to call. Germline V lookup: CDR1 SGHTA, CDR2 FQGNSA. The ends were cut back, 3 bases at V and 10 bases at J, with 10 bases in the middle. This CDR3 is 12 amino acids long. The CDR3 DNA follows: TGTGCCAGCAGCTTCTCAGTAGGGATTCAGTACTTC. Its translation is CASSFSVGIQYF.

This clonotype was detected ten times or more. The chain has TRBV7-9 and TRBJ2-7; 8 nucleotides agree with TRBD2. The germline CDR1 and CDR2 sequences are SEHNR and FQNEAQ (reference sequence). V lost 5 bases and J lost 3; bases outside the gene matches: 6. There are 14 residues in the CDR3. CDR3 bases: TGTGCCAGCAGCCCGACGACTAGCGACTACGAGCAGTACTTC. Translated, it gives CASSPTTSDYEQYF.

This clonotype was recorded many times. This chain joins TRBV7-2 and TRBJ2-7, with 11 bases fitting TRBD1. Unmatched junction bases numbered 5, after V lost 0 bases and J lost 4 bases. This CDR3 region has 16 residues. CDR1 is SGHTA, CDR2 FQGNSA, per germline. CDR3 sequence: CASSLARTGGVYEQYF. CDR3 nucleotide sequence: TGTGCCAGCAGCTTAGCCCGGACAGGGGGCGTTTACGAGCAGTACTTC.